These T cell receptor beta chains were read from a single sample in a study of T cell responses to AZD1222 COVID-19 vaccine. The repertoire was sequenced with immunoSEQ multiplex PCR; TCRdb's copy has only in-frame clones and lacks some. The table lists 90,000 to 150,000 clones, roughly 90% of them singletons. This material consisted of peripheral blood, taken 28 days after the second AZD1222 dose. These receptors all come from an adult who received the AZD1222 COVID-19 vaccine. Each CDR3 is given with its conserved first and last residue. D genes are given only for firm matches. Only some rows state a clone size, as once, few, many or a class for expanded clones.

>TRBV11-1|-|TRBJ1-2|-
CASSLMPGSGNGYTF
TGTGCCAGCAGCTTAATGCCAGGATCGGGTAACGGCTACACCTTC
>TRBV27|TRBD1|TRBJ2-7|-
CASSRQGADYEQYF
TGTGCCAGCAGCCGACAGGGGGCAGATTACGAGCAGTACTTC
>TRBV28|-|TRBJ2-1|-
CATKRGPYNEQFF
TGTGCCACCAAAAGGGGCCCCTACAATGAGCAGTTCTTC
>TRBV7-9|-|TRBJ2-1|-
CASSTRFSSYNEQFF
TGTGCCAGCAGTACTCGATTCAGCTCCTACAATGAGCAGTTCTTC
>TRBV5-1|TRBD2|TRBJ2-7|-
CASSGGYEQYF
TGCGCCAGCTCGGGGGGTTACGAGCAGTACTTC
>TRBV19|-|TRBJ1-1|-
CASSIGAGITEAFF
TGTGCCAGTAGTATAGGTGCGGGGATCACTGAAGCTTTCTTT
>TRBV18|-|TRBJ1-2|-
CASSAPGEGRNYGYTF
TGTGCCAGCTCAGCGCCCGGAGAGGGTCGAAACTATGGCTACACCTTC
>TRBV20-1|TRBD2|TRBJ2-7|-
CSGWGGLEQYF
TGCAGTGGATGGGGGGGTCTCGAGCAGTACTTC
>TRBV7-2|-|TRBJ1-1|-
CASSFGNTEAFF
TGTGCCAGCAGCTTCGGGAACACTGAAGCTTTCTTT
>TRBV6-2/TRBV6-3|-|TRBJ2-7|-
CASSPSSGYEQYF
TGTGCCAGCAGCCCCAGTTCGGGATACGAGCAGTACTTC
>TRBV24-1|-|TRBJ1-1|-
CATFQLTVMNTEAFF
TGTGCCACTTTCCAACTGACGGTGATGAACACTGAAGCTTTCTTT
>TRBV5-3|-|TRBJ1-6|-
CARSNPGRRLSPLHF
TGTGCCAGAAGCAACCCGGGACGGAGACTTTCACCCCTCCACTTT
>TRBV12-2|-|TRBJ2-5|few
CASRFVDREGRETQYF
TGTGCAAGTCGCTTTGTGGACAGGGAGGGGCGAGAGACCCAGTACTTC
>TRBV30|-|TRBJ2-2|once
CAWSVGVNTGELFF
TGTGCCTGGAGTGTGGGGGTCAACACCGGGGAGCTGTTTTTT
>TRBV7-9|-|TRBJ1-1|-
CASSPTTAYTEAFF
TGTGCCAGCAGCCCCACTACGGCTTACACTGAAGCTTTCTTT
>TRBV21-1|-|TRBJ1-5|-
CASSKAGPRNVGPQHF
TGTGCCAGCAGCAAAGCGGGACCAAGGAATGTGGGGCCCCAGCATTTT
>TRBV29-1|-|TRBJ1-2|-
CSVIRGYGYTF
TGCAGCGTGATCAGGGGCTATGGCTACACCTTC
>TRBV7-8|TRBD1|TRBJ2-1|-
CASSLATGVVWDKQFF
TGTGCCAGCAGCTTAGCGACAGGGGTCGTGTGGGATAAGCAGTTCTTC
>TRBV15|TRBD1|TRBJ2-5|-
CATSKDRGPEETQYF
TGTGCCACCAGCAAAGACAGGGGACCAGAAGAGACCCAGTACTTC
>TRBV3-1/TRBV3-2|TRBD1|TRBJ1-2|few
CASSQENRGYTF
TGTGCCAGCAGCCAAGAAAACAGGGGTTACACCTTC
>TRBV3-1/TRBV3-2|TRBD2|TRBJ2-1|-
CASSQGTSGDNEQFF
TGTGCCAGCAGCCAAGGAACTAGCGGGGACAATGAGCAGTTCTTC
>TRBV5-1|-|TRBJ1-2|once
CASSYGTDIGYTF
TGCGCCAGCAGCTACGGAACCGATATTGGCTACACCTTC
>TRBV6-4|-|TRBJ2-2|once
CASSRSGTPNTGELFF
TGTGCCAGCAGCCGCTCGGGGACTCCGAACACCGGGGAGCTGTTTTTT
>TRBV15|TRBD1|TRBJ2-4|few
CATSALGDRGNIQYF
TGTGCCACCAGCGCCCTTGGGGACAGGGGAAACATTCAGTACTTC
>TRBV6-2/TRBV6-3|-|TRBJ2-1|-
CASSYLQLGHNEQFF
TGTGCCAGCAGTTACCTCCAACTAGGTCACAATGAGCAGTTCTTC
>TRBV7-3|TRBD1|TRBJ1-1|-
CASSLEGAVNTEAFF
TGTGCCAGCAGCTTAGAGGGGGCGGTGAACACTGAAGCTTTCTTT
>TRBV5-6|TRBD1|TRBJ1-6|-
CASSSDRGGRSPLHF
TGTGCCAGCAGCTCAGACAGGGGAGGGAGGTCACCCCTCCACTTT
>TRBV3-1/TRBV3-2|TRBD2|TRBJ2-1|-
CASSHTSGGRNEQFF
TGTGCCAGCAGCCATACTAGCGGGGGGCGGAATGAGCAGTTCTTC
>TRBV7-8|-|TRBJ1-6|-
CASSLSPDSPLHF
TGTGCCAGCAGCTTATCCCCGGATTCACCCCTCCACTTT